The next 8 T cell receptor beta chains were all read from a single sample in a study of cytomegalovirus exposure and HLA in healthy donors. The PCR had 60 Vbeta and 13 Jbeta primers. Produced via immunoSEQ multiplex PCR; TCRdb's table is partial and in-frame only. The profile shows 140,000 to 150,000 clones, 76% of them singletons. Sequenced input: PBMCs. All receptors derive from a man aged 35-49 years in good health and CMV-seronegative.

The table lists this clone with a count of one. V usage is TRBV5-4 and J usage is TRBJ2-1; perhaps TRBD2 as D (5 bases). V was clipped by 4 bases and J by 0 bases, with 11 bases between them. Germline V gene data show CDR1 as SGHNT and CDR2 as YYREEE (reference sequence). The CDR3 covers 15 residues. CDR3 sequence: CASSPGISSYNEQFF. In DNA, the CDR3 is TGTGCCAGCAGCCCGGGAATCAGCTCCTACAATGAGCAGTTCTTC.

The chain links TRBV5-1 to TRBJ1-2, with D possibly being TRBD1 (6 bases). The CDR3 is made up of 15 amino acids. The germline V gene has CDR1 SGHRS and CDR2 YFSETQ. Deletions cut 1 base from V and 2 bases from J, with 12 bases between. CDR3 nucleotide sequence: TGCGCCAGCAGCTTGTCCCGGGACATCAACTATGGCTACACCTTC. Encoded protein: CASSLSRDINYGYTF.

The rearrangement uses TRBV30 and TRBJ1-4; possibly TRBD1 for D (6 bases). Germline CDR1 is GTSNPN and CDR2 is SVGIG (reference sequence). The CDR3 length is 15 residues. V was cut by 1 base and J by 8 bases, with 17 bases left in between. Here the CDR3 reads CAWSGGQGSREKLFF. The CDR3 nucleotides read TGTGCCTGGAGTGGGGGGCAGGGATCGAGGGAAAAACTGTTTTTT.

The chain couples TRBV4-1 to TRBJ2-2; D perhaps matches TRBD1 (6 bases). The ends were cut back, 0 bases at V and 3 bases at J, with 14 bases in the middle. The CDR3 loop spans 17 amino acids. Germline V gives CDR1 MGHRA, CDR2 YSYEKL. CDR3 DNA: TGCGCCAGCAGCCAAGAGGTGGGGCAGGGGTACACCGGGGAGCTGTTTTTT. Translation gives CASSQEVGQGYTGELFF.

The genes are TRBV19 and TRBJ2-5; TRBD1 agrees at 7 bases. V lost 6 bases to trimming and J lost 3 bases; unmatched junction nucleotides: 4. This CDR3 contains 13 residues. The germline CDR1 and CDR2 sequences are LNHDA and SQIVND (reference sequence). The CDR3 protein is CASSDRAKETQYF. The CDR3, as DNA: TGTGCCAGTAGCGACAGGGCGAAAGAGACCCAGTACTTC.

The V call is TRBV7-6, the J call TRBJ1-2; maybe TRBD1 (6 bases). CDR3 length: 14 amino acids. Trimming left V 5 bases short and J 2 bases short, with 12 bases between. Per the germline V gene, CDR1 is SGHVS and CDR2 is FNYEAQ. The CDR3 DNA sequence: TGTGCCAGCAGCCCCCGGACAGCAAACTATGGCTACACCTTC. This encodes CASSPRTANYGYTF.

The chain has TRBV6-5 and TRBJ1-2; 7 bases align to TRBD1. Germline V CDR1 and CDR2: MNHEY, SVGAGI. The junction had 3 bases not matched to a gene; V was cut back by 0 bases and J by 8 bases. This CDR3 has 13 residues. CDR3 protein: CASSYSTGLGYTF. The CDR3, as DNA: TGTGCCAGCAGTTACTCGACAGGGCTCGGCTACACCTTC.

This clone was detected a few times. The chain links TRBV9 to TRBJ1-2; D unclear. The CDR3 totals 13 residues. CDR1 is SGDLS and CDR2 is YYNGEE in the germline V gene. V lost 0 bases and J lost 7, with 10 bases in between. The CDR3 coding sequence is TGTGCCAGCAGCGTAGCTTTGGGGAGTGGCTACACCTTC. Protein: CASSVALGSGYTF.